A single sample gave rise to the 8 T cell receptor beta chains below, sequenced in a study of cytomegalovirus exposure and HLA in healthy donors. Both 60 Vbeta primers and 13 Jbeta primers went into the PCR. Sequenced by immunoSEQ multiplex PCR; TCRdb stores in-frame clones only, minus some. Among more than 150,000 clones listed, roughly 84% were seen once. Sequenced material: PBMCs. These TCRs come from a girl under three years old in good health and CMV-seronegative.

The genes are TRBV9 and TRBJ2-4; the D gene is possibly TRBD2 (6 bases). Trimming took 0 bases from V and 8 from J, leaving 15 bases between them. Germline CDR1 SGDLS, CDR2 YYNGEE. The length of the CDR3 is 15 residues. The CDR3 protein is CASSVAAGNKDIQYF. CDR3 bases: TGTGCCAGCAGCGTAGCGGCGGGAAATAAAGACATTCAGTACTTC.

The rearrangement links TRBV5-1 to TRBJ1-2, with D tentatively TRBD1 (6 bases). V was cut by 3 bases and J by 4 bases, with 22 bases left in between. There are 17 residues in the CDR3. Germline assignment: CDR1 SGHRS and CDR2 YFSETQ. As DNA, the CDR3 is TGCGCCAGCAGCTACGGACAGCTCAACCTGCAATCCTATGGCTACACCTTC. Its protein product is CASSYGQLNLQSYGYTF.

V is TRBV7-9 and J is TRBJ2-1; tentative D call: TRBD1 (6 bases). The germline V gene encodes CDR1 SEHNR and CDR2 FQNEAQ (reference sequence). CDR3 length equals 15 residues. Between the trimmed V and J ends, which lost 1 base and 2 bases, there was a span of 9 bases. CDR3 protein: CASSLDWGPYNEQFF. The CDR3 coding sequence is TGTGCCAGCAGCTTAGACTGGGGGCCCTACAATGAGCAGTTCTTC. Using reference TRBV7-9 and TRBJ2-1 for the parts outside the CDR3, the full variable domain is DTGVSQNPRHKITKRGQNVTFRCDPISEHNRLYWYRQTLGQGPEFLTYFQNEAQLEKSRLLSDRFSAERPKGSFSTLEIQRTEQGDSAMYLCASSLDWGPYNEQFFGPGTRLTVL.

In this sample, this clone turned up a few times. J is TRBJ2-7 and V is TRBV5-1; D not certain. Trimming removed 0 bases from V and 7 bases from J, with 14 bases in between. The germline V gene has CDR1 SGHRS and CDR2 YFSETQ. This CDR3 contains 14 residues. In DNA form, the CDR3 reads TGCGCCAGCAGCTTGGCCTTCCGGAGTGGAGAGCAGTACTTC. It is translated as CASSLAFRSGEQYF.

The chain links TRBV4-1 to TRBJ2-1; 7 positions match TRBD2. Germline lookup yields CDR1 MGHRA and CDR2 YSYEKL. With V trimmed by 0 bases and J by 0 bases, 5 bases remained unmatched. This CDR3 has 17 residues. The CDR3 reads CASSQDTGGSSYNEQFF. CDR3 in DNA: TGCGCCAGCAGCCAAGATACTGGCGGGAGCTCCTACAATGAGCAGTTCTTC.

The chain carries TRBV7-9 and TRBJ2-7; D gene uncertain. V gave up 5 bases and J gave up 5 bases, with 13 bases separating them. The CDR3 length is 13 residues. Per germline, CDR1 SEHNR and CDR2 FQNEAQ (reference sequence). CDR3 nucleotides: TGTGCCAGCAGCCTCCCATTGGCCCACGAGCAGTACTTC. Its protein product is CASSLPLAHEQYF.

This chain joins TRBV5-1 and TRBJ1-5, with a weak D call TRBD1 (5 bases). Deletions cut 4 bases from V and 3 bases from J, with 14 bases between. Per germline, CDR1 SGHRS and CDR2 YFSETQ. The CDR3 spans 15 residues. The CDR3 DNA follows: TGCGCCAGCAGCCCCGGGGGTTCGGCCAATCAGCCCCAGCATTTT. It yields the protein CASSPGGSANQPQHF.

The chain combines TRBV9 with TRBJ2-3, with a tentative D call TRBD2 (6 bases). V dropped 2 bases and J dropped 2 bases, with 15 bases sitting between them. The germline CDR1 and CDR2 sequences are SGDLS and YYNGEE. The length of the CDR3 is 16 residues. CDR3 loop: CASSVPRDFNTDTQYF. CDR3 DNA sequence: TGTGCCAGCAGCGTTCCCCGGGACTTTAACACAGATACGCAGTATTTT.